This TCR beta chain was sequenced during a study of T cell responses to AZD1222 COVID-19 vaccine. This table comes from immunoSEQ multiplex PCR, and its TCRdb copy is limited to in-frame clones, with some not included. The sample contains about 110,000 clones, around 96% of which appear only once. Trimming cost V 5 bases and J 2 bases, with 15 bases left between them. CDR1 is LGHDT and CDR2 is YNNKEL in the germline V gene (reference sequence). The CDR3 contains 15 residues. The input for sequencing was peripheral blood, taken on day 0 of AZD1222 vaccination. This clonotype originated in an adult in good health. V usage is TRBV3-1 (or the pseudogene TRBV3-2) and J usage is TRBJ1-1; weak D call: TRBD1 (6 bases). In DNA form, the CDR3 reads TGTGCCAGCAGCTCCCGGACAGCTTTAAACACTGAAGCTTTCTTT. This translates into CASSSRTALNTEAFF.